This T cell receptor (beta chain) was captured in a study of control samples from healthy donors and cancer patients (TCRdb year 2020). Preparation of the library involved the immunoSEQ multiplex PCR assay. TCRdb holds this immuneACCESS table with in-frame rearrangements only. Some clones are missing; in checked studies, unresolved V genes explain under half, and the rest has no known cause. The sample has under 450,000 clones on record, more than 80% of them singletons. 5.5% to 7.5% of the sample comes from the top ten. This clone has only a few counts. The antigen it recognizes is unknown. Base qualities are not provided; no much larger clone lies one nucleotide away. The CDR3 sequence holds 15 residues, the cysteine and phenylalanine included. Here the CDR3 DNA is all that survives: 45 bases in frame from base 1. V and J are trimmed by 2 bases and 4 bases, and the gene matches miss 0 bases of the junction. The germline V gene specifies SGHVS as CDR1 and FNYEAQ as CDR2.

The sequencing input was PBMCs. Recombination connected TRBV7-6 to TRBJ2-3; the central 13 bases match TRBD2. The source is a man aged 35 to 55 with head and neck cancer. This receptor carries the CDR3 CASSLTSGGADTQYF. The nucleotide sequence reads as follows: TGTGCCAGCAGCTTAACTAGCGGGGGGGCAGATACGCAGTATTTT.